The present entry profiles one T cell receptor (beta chain) with its context. The length of the CDR3 is 15 residues. J lost 8 bases, V lost 7 bases, and 12 bases had no gene match. The V gene's germline CDR1 is SQVTM and CDR2 ANQGSEA. RNA was extracted with the RNeasy kit, and a quantity of roughly 0.45 to 1 ug was reverse transcribed using random hexamers. Via MiXCR, TCRdb re-called the immunoSEQ multiplex PCR reads, giving one row per CDR3 protein. The sample records some 110,000 distinct CDR3 sequences, around 94% being singletons. The data were taken from a study of CD8 T cells in Susac syndrome. This sequence joins TRBV29-1 and TRBJ2-1, with 12 bases matching TRBD2. The source is a human donor in good health. The sample taken for sequencing was CD4+ T cells from PBMCs. The CDR3 DNA follows: TGCAGCGCCCGACCGACTAGCGGGAGCGATGATGAGCAGTTCTTC. Translation gives CSARPTSGSDDEQFF.